Here is one TCR beta chain with its context. The protocol was immunoSEQ multiplex PCR, while the TCRdb copy is restricted to in-frame clones and leaves out a portion. Among 65,000 to 70,000 clones, about three quarters were seen once, and the ten largest hold around 10%. These data belong to a study of T cell responses to AZD1222 COVID-19 vaccine. The germline gives CDR1 LGHDT, CDR2 YNNKEL (reference sequence). With 8 bases removed from V and 0 bases from J, the gap between germline ends came to 13 bases. The CDR3 has 14 amino acids. This receptor was identified in an adult in good health. This chain connects TRBV3-1 (or the pseudogene TRBV3-2) to TRBJ1-2; maybe TRBD1 (5 bases). The sample here was peripheral blood, taken on day 0 of AZD1222 vaccination. The chain's CDR3 is CASASGTPNYGYTF. The CDR3 bases are TGTGCCAGCGCCTCCGGGACCCCTAACTATGGCTACACCTTC.